A selection of T cell receptor beta chains follows, all from one sample in a study of blood T cell repertoires in COVID-19. Assay used: immunoSEQ multiplex PCR; TCRdb lists only in-frame clones, some missing. The sample has approximately 110,000 clones, about 88% seen once; the top ten hold 2% to 2.5%. The sequenced sample consisted of peripheral blood. These receptors all come from a human donor in a cohort sampled during active COVID-19. Both conserved end residues are part of each CDR3. Fields, in order: J gene, V gene, clone size, CDR3 protein. Clone size, where shown, is once, few, many, or a class for clones that have expanded.

j_call: TRBJ1-4
v_call: TRBV5-5
clone_size: once
cdr3_aa: CASSEDSANEKLFF

j_call: TRBJ2-7
v_call: TRBV15
clone_size: -
cdr3_aa: CATSRTDRGYEQYF

j_call: TRBJ1-5
v_call: TRBV2
clone_size: -
cdr3_aa: CASSLGGAGDRPQHF

j_call: TRBJ2-1
v_call: TRBV9
clone_size: -
cdr3_aa: CASSPGGLTNYNEQFF

j_call: TRBJ2-3
v_call: TRBV5-1
clone_size: -
cdr3_aa: CASSSSGRAADTQYF

j_call: TRBJ2-3
v_call: TRBV5-1
clone_size: -
cdr3_aa: CASSLPSGGGATDTQYF

j_call: TRBJ2-7
v_call: TRBV30
clone_size: -
cdr3_aa: CAWSHAGGSYEQYF

j_call: TRBJ2-3
v_call: TRBV7-2
clone_size: -
cdr3_aa: CASSLEMGRSSTDTQYF

j_call: TRBJ2-5
v_call: TRBV6-5
clone_size: -
cdr3_aa: CASSLLAGGPETQYF

j_call: TRBJ1-1
v_call: TRBV5-1
clone_size: -
cdr3_aa: CASSFFYDTEAFF

j_call: TRBJ2-1
v_call: TRBV3-1/TRBV3-2
clone_size: once
cdr3_aa: CASSQSRGKFSSYNEQFF

j_call: TRBJ2-7
v_call: TRBV3-1/TRBV3-2
clone_size: once
cdr3_aa: CASSPSETYEQYF

j_call: TRBJ2-3
v_call: TRBV7-8
clone_size: -
cdr3_aa: CASSWGGHTDTQYF

j_call: TRBJ1-1
v_call: TRBV19
clone_size: -
cdr3_aa: CASSGRYTEAFF

j_call: TRBJ2-2
v_call: TRBV7-9
clone_size: -
cdr3_aa: CASSPSAAGGNTGELFF

j_call: TRBJ2-1
v_call: TRBV2
clone_size: -
cdr3_aa: CASRETSGDTKGFF

j_call: TRBJ2-2
v_call: TRBV28
clone_size: -
cdr3_aa: CASTPGVRGPESNTGELFF

j_call: TRBJ2-2
v_call: TRBV5-1
clone_size: -
cdr3_aa: CASSPGQGLKTGELFF

j_call: TRBJ2-1
v_call: TRBV24-1
clone_size: -
cdr3_aa: CATSDPFSGSNEQFF

j_call: TRBJ2-4
v_call: TRBV11-1
clone_size: -
cdr3_aa: CASSRDINIQYF

j_call: TRBJ2-5
v_call: TRBV27
clone_size: -
cdr3_aa: CASSLSIPGIETQYF

j_call: TRBJ1-4
v_call: TRBV10-2
clone_size: -
cdr3_aa: CASSPQGAGEKLFF

j_call: TRBJ2-1
v_call: TRBV13
clone_size: -
cdr3_aa: CASSPEKDRGRYNEQFF

j_call: TRBJ1-5
v_call: TRBV28
clone_size: -
cdr3_aa: CASRGGVIDQPQHF

j_call: TRBJ2-5
v_call: TRBV18
clone_size: -
cdr3_aa: CASSPGSGGETQYF

j_call: TRBJ2-5
v_call: TRBV7-3
clone_size: -
cdr3_aa: CASSLSGGRETQYF

j_call: TRBJ2-5
v_call: TRBV9
clone_size: -
cdr3_aa: CASSPPSGTQETQYF

j_call: TRBJ2-3
v_call: TRBV9
clone_size: -
cdr3_aa: CASAFTDTQYF

j_call: TRBJ1-1
v_call: TRBV6-5
clone_size: once
cdr3_aa: CASSYGGSLVNTEAFF

j_call: TRBJ2-1
v_call: TRBV5-1
clone_size: -
cdr3_aa: CASSPVSGSHNEQFF

j_call: TRBJ2-7
v_call: TRBV5-1
clone_size: -
cdr3_aa: CASSATSGRYEQYF

j_call: TRBJ2-3
v_call: TRBV6-6
clone_size: -
cdr3_aa: CASRAAGGPDTQYF

j_call: TRBJ1-4
v_call: TRBV15
clone_size: -
cdr3_aa: CATSRDPGQGSEKLFF

j_call: TRBJ2-5
v_call: TRBV30
clone_size: -
cdr3_aa: CAWSPQQETQYF

j_call: TRBJ2-1
v_call: TRBV6-6
clone_size: -
cdr3_aa: CASSWTRDNEQFF

j_call: TRBJ2-1
v_call: TRBV7-2
clone_size: -
cdr3_aa: CASTGLAGGPPYNEQFF

j_call: TRBJ2-1
v_call: TRBV4-3
clone_size: -
cdr3_aa: CASSQDYGTENEQFF

j_call: TRBJ1-6
v_call: TRBV3-1/TRBV3-2
clone_size: few
cdr3_aa: CASSRLQGFDSPLHF

j_call: TRBJ2-7
v_call: TRBV5-1
clone_size: once
cdr3_aa: CASSPADRVDEQYF

j_call: TRBJ2-7
v_call: TRBV28
clone_size: few
cdr3_aa: CASRNRVGEQYF

j_call: TRBJ1-5
v_call: TRBV19
clone_size: -
cdr3_aa: CASSIGADYQPQHF

j_call: TRBJ2-7
v_call: TRBV21-1
clone_size: -
cdr3_aa: CASTTPGLAGGKTYEQYF

j_call: TRBJ1-5
v_call: TRBV27
clone_size: -
cdr3_aa: CASSWAGSNQPQHF

j_call: TRBJ2-5
v_call: TRBV4-2
clone_size: -
cdr3_aa: CASSQDRQETQYF

j_call: TRBJ1-4
v_call: TRBV4-2
clone_size: few
cdr3_aa: CASSQDGQLATNEKLFF

j_call: TRBJ1-6
v_call: TRBV6-5
clone_size: -
cdr3_aa: CASSYSTQAYNSPLHF

j_call: TRBJ2-7
v_call: TRBV5-1
clone_size: -
cdr3_aa: CASSLEGLGQGANEQYF

j_call: TRBJ2-1
v_call: TRBV4-1
clone_size: -
cdr3_aa: CASSQDGREGWNEQFF

j_call: TRBJ1-4
v_call: TRBV2
clone_size: -
cdr3_aa: CASSEDGQATNEKLFF

j_call: TRBJ2-3
v_call: TRBV7-6
clone_size: -
cdr3_aa: CASSSVPTDTQYF

j_call: TRBJ1-2
v_call: TRBV27
clone_size: -
cdr3_aa: CASSPIQGYYYGYTF

j_call: TRBJ2-1
v_call: TRBV7-3
clone_size: -
cdr3_aa: CASSSSGRDYEQFF

j_call: TRBJ2-3
v_call: TRBV10-3
clone_size: -
cdr3_aa: CAISGGTSGLFDTQYF

j_call: TRBJ2-7
v_call: TRBV19
clone_size: -
cdr3_aa: CASTRDSAYVGEQYF